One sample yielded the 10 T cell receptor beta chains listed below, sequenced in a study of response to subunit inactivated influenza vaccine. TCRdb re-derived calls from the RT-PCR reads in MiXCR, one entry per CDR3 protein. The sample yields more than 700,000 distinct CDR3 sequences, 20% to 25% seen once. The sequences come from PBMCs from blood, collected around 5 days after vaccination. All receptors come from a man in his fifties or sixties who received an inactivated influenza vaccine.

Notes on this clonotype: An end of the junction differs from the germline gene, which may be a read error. The CDR3 sequence is CASGLAGGHGDTLYF. The DNA for the CDR3 is TGCGCCAGCGGACTAGCGGGGGGGCATGGAGATACGCTGTATTTT. The V gene is TRBV5-1, the J gene TRBJ2-3, with 15 positions matching TRBD2. The CDR3 totals 15 residues. In germline, CDR1 is SGHRS, CDR2 YFSETQ. Full variable domain (remainder filled in from reference TRBV5-1 and TRBJ2-3): KAGVTQTPRYLIKTRGQQVTLSCSPISGHRSVSWYQQTPGQGLQFLFEYFSETQRNKGNFPGRFSGRQFSNSRSEMNVSTLELGDSALYLCASGLAGGHGDTLYFGPGTRLTVL.

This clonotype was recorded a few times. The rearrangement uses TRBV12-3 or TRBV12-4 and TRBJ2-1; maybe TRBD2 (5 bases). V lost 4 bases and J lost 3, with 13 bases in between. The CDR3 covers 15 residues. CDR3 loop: CASSWGGSDYNEQFF. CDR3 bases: TGTGCCAGCAGTTGGGGTGGGAGCGACTACAATGAGCAGTTCTTC.

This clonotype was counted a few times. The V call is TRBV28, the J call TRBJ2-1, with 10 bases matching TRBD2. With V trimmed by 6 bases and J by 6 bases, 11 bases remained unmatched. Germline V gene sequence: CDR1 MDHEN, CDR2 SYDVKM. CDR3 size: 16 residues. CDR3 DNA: TGTGCCAGCAGCGAGATCCCACTAGCGGGACGCAATGAGCAGTTCTTC. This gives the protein CASSEIPLAGRNEQFF.

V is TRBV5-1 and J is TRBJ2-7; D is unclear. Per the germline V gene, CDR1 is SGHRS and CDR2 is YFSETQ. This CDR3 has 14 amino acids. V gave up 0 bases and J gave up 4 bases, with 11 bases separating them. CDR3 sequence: CASSLVAQDYEQYF. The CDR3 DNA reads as TGCGCCAGCAGCTTGGTAGCCCAGGATTACGAGCAGTACTTC.

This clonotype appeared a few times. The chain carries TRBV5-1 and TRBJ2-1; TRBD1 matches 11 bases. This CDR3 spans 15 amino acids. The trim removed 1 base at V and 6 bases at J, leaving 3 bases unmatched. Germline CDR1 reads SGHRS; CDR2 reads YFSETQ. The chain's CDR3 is CASSLTGTGGNEQFF. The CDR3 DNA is TGCGCCAGCAGCTTGACTGGGACAGGGGGCAATGAGCAGTTCTTC.

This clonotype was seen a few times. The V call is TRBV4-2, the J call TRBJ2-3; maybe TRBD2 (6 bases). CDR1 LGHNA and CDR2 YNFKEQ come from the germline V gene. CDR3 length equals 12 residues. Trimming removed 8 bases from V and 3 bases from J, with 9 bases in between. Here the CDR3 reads CASGRKTDTQYF. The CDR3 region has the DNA TGTGCCAGCGGGAGGAAAACAGATACGCAGTATTTT.

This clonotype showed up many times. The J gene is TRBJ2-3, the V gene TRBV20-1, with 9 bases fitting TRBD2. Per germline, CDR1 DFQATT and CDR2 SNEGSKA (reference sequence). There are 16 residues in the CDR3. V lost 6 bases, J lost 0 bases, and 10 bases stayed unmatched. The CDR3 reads CSATISGGLSTDTQYF. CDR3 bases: TGCAGTGCCACCATAAGCGGGGGGCTTAGCACAGATACGCAGTATTTT.

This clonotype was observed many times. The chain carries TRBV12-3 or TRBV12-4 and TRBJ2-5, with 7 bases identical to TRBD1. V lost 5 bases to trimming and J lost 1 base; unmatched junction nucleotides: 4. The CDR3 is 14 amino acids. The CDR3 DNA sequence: TGTGCCAGCAGTCGACAGGGCCCCCAAGAGACCCAGTACTTC. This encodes CASSRQGPQETQYF.

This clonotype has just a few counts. The CDR3 bases are TGTGCCAGTACCAACCTTTACAATGAGCAGTTCTTC. Its translation: CASTNLYNEQFF. The chain carries TRBV19 and TRBJ2-1; D gene ambiguous. The V gene lost 7 bases and the J gene lost 4 bases, with 8 bases spanning the gap. The CDR3 spans 12 residues. The germline V gene has CDR1 LNHDA and CDR2 SQIVND (reference sequence).

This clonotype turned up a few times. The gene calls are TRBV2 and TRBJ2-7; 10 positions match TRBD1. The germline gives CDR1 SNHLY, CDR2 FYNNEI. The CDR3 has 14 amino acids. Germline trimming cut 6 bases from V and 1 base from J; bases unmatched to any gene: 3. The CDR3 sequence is CASRVDRGSYEQYF. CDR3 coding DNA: TGTGCCAGCAGAGTGGACAGGGGGTCCTACGAGCAGTACTTC.